This passage covers 13 T cell receptor beta chains from one sample sequenced in a study of blood T cell repertoires in COVID-19. The repertoire was sequenced with immunoSEQ multiplex PCR; TCRdb's copy has only in-frame clones and lacks some. This table holds some 300,000 clones, approximately 89% found once. Sequencing was performed on PBMCs or T cells enriched from blood (not recorded which). The receptors come from a woman between 35 and 50 years old who had recovered from COVID-19.

The rearrangement joins TRBV18 to TRBJ2-1, with D possibly matching TRBD2 (6 bases). Between the trimmed V and J ends, which lost 6 bases and 7 bases, there was a span of 25 bases. The CDR3 totals 17 residues. Per germline, CDR1 KGHSH and CDR2 LQKENI. The CDR3 protein is CASSSQWGTQVGNEQFF. CDR3 sequence (DNA): TGTGCCAGCTCGTCACAGTGGGGGACTCAGGTCGGGAATGAGCAGTTCTTC. Using reference TRBV18 and TRBJ2-1 for the parts outside the CDR3, the full variable domain is NAGVMQNPRHLVRRRGQEARLRCSPMKGHSHVYWYRQLPEEGLKFMVYLQKENIIDESGMPKERFSAEFPKEGPSILRIQQVVRGDSAAYFCASSSQWGTQVGNEQFFGPGTRLTVL.

The chain joins TRBV5-1 to TRBJ2-1, with TRBD1 matching 11 bases. Trimming cost V 6 bases and J 7 bases; bases outside gene matches: 9. The CDR3 is 15 residues long. CDR1 is SGHRS, CDR2 YFSETQ, per germline. The CDR3 sequence: CASTPGTGGGNEQFF. The CDR3, as DNA: TGCGCCAGCACGCCCGGGACAGGGGGTGGAAATGAGCAGTTCTTC.

The rearrangement joins TRBV7-9 to TRBJ2-5; 10 bases match TRBD2. V lost 5 bases, J lost 5 bases, and 11 bases stayed unmatched. Germline CDR1 is SEHNR and CDR2 is FQNEAQ (reference sequence). This CDR3 has 16 residues. CDR3 in amino acids: CASSPRSGRARETQYF. CDR3 bases: TGTGCCAGCAGCCCGAGGAGCGGGAGGGCCCGTGAGACCCAGTACTTC.

This CDR3 reads CASSLALGQPQETQYF. The CDR3 coding sequence is TGTGCCAGCAGCTTAGCCTTGGGACAGCCTCAAGAGACCCAGTACTTC. This chain links TRBV11-3 with TRBJ2-5; 7 bases fit TRBD1. Germline values: CDR1 SGHNT, CDR2 YENEEA. The V segment lost 1 base and the J segment 2 bases; nucleotides outside the gene matches: 7. CDR3 length: 16 residues.

DNA of the CDR3: TGCGCCAGCAGCGCGGGACAGGAATTATACGAGCAGTACTTC. Its protein is CASSAGQELYEQYF. The chain links TRBV5-1 to TRBJ2-7, with 8 bases lining up with TRBD1. There are 14 residues in the CDR3. Germline V lookup: CDR1 SGHRS, CDR2 YFSETQ. With V trimmed by 4 bases and J by 4 bases, 7 bases remained unmatched. Based on the CDR3 plus reference TRBV5-1 and TRBJ2-7, the full variable domain is KAGVTQTPRYLIKTRGQQVTLSCSPISGHRSVSWYQQTPGQGLQFLFEYFSETQRNKGNFPGRFSGRQFSNSRSEMNVSTLELGDSALYLCASSAGQELYEQYFGPGTRLTVT.

The chain carries TRBV5-1 and TRBJ2-5; 8 positions agree with TRBD1. Germline V CDR1 and CDR2: SGHRS, YFSETQ. V trimming: 4 bases; J trimming: 2 bases; junction bases outside the gene matches: 7. The CDR3 loop spans 15 amino acids. The CDR3 coding sequence is TGCGCCAGCAGCGATACGACAGGGGATCAAGAGACCCAGTACTTC. It is translated as CASSDTTGDQETQYF.

The rearrangement links TRBV7-2 to TRBJ2-3; D is perhaps TRBD2 (6 bases). Germline V gene data show CDR1 as SGHTA and CDR2 as FQGNSA. CDR3 length: 16 residues. V dropped 6 bases and J dropped 2 bases, with 18 bases sitting between them. The chain's CDR3 is CASSPTGTGITDTQYF. The CDR3 DNA follows: TGTGCCAGCAGTCCCACCGGGACTGGGATCACAGATACGCAGTATTTT. The full variable domain, rest sourced from reference TRBV7-2 and TRBJ2-3, is GAGVSQSPSNKVTEKGKDVELRCDPISGHTALYWYRQSLGQGLEFLIYFQGNSAPDKSGLPSDRFSAERTGGSVSTLTIQRTQQEDSAVYLCASSPTGTGITDTQYFGPGTRLTVL.

The chain uses TRBV4-2 and TRBJ2-5; the D is unclear. CDR1 LGHNA and CDR2 YNFKEQ come from the germline V gene. V was clipped by 1 base and J by 0 bases, with 6 bases between them. The CDR3 covers 14 residues. CDR3 amino acids: CASSQAQNQETQYF. CDR3 nucleotides: TGTGCCAGCAGCCAAGCCCAGAACCAAGAGACCCAGTACTTC.

This chain uses TRBV15 with TRBJ1-2; 8 bases line up with TRBD1. Germline lookup yields CDR1 LNHNV and CDR2 YYDKDF (reference sequence). The CDR3 consists of 15 residues. Losses at the gene ends were 0 bases for V and 8 bases for J; bases not matched to a gene: 8. The CDR3 region has the DNA TGTGCCACCAGCAGAGATATGGACAGGGTAGGGGGCTACACCTTC. Translated, it gives CATSRDMDRVGGYTF.

The CDR3 is CASSLGPLTDTQYF. Written as DNA, the CDR3 is TGTGCCAGTAGTTTAGGGCCGCTCACAGATACGCAGTATTTT. J is TRBJ2-3 and V is TRBV19; no clear D gene. From germline, CDR1 is LNHDA and CDR2 SQIVND (reference sequence). The CDR3 spans 14 residues. Trimming stripped 5 bases from V and 2 bases from J, with 11 bases between.

The rearrangement uses TRBV7-9 and TRBJ1-2, with D perhaps TRBD1 (5 bases). V dropped 1 base and J dropped 5 bases, with 5 bases sitting between them. Germline-derived CDR1 and CDR2 are SEHNR and FQNEAQ (reference sequence). The CDR3 totals 12 residues. The CDR3 here is CASSLEGYGYTF. CDR3 DNA sequence: TGTGCCAGCAGCTTAGAGGGGTATGGCTACACCTTC.

This chain joins TRBV30 and TRBJ1-4, with 10 nucleotides matching TRBD1. Looked up from germline, CDR1 is GTSNPN and CDR2 is SVGIG (reference sequence). Trimming removed 0 bases from V and 5 bases from J; junction bases left unmatched: 0. There are 14 residues in the CDR3. The CDR3 sequence: CAWSVGQGNEKLFF. In DNA form, the CDR3 reads TGTGCCTGGAGTGTGGGACAGGGGAATGAAAAACTGTTTTTT.

The chain employs TRBV19 and TRBJ2-2; no reliable D call. Trimming pared 0 bases from V and 0 bases from J, leaving 11 bases between. Germline-derived CDR1 and CDR2 are LNHDA and SQIVND (reference sequence). There are 17 residues in the CDR3. The DNA for the CDR3 is TGTGCCAGTAGTATAGACAAAACACAGTCGAACACCGGGGAGCTGTTTTTT. It translates to CASSIDKTQSNTGELFF.